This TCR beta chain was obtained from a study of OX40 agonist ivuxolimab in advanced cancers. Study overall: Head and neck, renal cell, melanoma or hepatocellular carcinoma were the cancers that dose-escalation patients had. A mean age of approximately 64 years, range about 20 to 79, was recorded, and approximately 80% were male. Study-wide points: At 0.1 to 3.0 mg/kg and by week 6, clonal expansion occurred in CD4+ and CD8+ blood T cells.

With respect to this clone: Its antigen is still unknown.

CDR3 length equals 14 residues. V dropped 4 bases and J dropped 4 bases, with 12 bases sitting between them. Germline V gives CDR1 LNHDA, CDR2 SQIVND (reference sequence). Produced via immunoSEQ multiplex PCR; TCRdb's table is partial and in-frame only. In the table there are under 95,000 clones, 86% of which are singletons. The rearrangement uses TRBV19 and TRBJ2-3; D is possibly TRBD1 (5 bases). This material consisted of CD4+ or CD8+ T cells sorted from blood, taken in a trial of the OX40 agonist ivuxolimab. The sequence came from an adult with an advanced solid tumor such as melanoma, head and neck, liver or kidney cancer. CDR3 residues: CASSSRVSADTQYF. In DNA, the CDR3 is TGTGCCAGTAGTAGCAGGGTGTCGGCAGATACGCAGTATTTT.